The rows below give T cell receptor beta chains drawn from one sample of a study of CD8+ T cells in alopecia areata. The assay was immunoSEQ multiplex PCR, and TCRdb's table has in-frame clones only and misses some. The sample lists around 140,000 clones, roughly 52% occurring once. Here the sequenced sample was CD8+ T cells sorted from blood, taken at week 4, from a patient treated with tofacitinib. These receptors all come from a human donor with alopecia areata. The conserved cysteine and the conserved F or W are not part of the CDR3 here. Fields, in order: V gene, D gene, CDR3 protein. D genes are given only for firm matches.

V gene: TRBV5-1; D gene: NA; CDR3 protein: ASSLGNGREQY
V gene: TRBV7-8; D gene: TRBD2; CDR3 protein: ASSLGLAVTYEQY
V gene: TRBV7-9; D gene: NA; CDR3 protein: ASSSGAANYGYT
V gene: TRBV18; D gene: NA; CDR3 protein: ASSPSGGYNEQF
V gene: TRBV2; D gene: NA; CDR3 protein: ASSDREPLSYEQY
V gene: TRBV30; D gene: NA; CDR3 protein: AWSVSPNTEAF
V gene: TRBV13; D gene: TRBD1; CDR3 protein: ASSLTGQGWAEAF
V gene: TRBV10-2; D gene: NA; CDR3 protein: ASTGGASNEQF
V gene: TRBV5-6; D gene: NA; CDR3 protein: ASSLGGGFMNTEAF
V gene: TRBV5-6; D gene: NA; CDR3 protein: ASSSRLGYTEAF
V gene: TRBV25-1; D gene: TRBD1; CDR3 protein: ASSLQGLLSPLH
V gene: TRBV5-4; D gene: NA; CDR3 protein: ASSLEERSTDTQY
V gene: TRBV29-1; D gene: TRBD1; CDR3 protein: SVEDRDRGNTIY
V gene: TRBV6-1; D gene: NA; CDR3 protein: ASSPDSTYEQY
V gene: TRBV7-9; D gene: TRBD1; CDR3 protein: ASSENLRGQGSNEQF
V gene: TRBV4-1; D gene: TRBD2; CDR3 protein: ASSLPGLAETQY
V gene: TRBV12-5; D gene: TRBD1; CDR3 protein: ASGSPGQGSYEQY